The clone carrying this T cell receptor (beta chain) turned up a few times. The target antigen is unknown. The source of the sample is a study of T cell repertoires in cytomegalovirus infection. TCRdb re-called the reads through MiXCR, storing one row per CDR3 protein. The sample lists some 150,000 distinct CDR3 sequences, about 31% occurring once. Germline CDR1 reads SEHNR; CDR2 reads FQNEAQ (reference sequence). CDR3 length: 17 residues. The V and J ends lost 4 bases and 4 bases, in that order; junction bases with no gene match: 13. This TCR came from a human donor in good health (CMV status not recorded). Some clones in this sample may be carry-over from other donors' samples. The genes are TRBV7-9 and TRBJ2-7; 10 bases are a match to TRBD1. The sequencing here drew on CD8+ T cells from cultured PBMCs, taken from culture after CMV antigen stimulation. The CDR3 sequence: CASSSPSAGTGAYEQYF. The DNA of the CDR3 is TGTGCCAGCAGCTCACCAAGCGCCGGGACAGGGGCTTACGAGCAGTACTTC. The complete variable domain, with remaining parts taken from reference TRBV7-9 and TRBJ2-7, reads DTGVSQNPRHKITKRGQNVTFRCDPISEHNRLYWYRQTLGQGPEFLTYFQNEAQLEKSRLLSDRFSAERPKGSFSTLEIQRTEQGDSAMYLCASSSPSAGTGAYEQYFGPGTRLTVT.